One TCR beta chain is described in this entry. Its specificity is not known. The CDR3 has 14 amino acids. V lost 3 bases and J lost 4, with 13 bases in between. From germline, CDR1 is SGDLS and CDR2 YYNGEE. The repertoire was sequenced with immunoSEQ multiplex PCR; TCRdb's copy has only in-frame clones and lacks some. This table holds about 2.3 million clones, under 95% found once. The data originate from a study of shared clonotypes between healthy human individuals. Looking at the study overall: Sampling drew on donors who were a couple of women and a few men aged 18 to 49. The study, taken as a whole, reports: Sharing across four donors was seen in roughly 5.2% of naive CD4 clonotypes.

Material for sequencing was naive CD4+ T cells from PBMCs. The subset is: CD45RA+ positively selected. This TCR was sampled from a man younger than 30 in good health. Some clones in this sample may be carry-over from other donors' samples. The V call is TRBV9, the J call TRBJ1-1; a weak D match, TRBD1 (6 bases). The CDR3 region has the DNA TGTGCCAGCAGCGCAACAGGGTTCAGCACTGAAGCTTTCTTT. Amino acid sequence: CASSATGFSTEAFF. Full variable domain (missing parts from reference TRBV9 and TRBJ1-1): DSGVTQTPKHLITATGQRVTLRCSPRSGDLSVYWYQQSLDQGLQFLIQYYNGEERAKGNILERFSAQQFPDLHSELNLSSLELGDSALYFCASSATGFSTEAFFGQGTRLTVV.